Shown below are 26 T cell receptor beta chains from a single sample sequenced in a study of CD4+ T cells in melanoma. Sequencing was performed with immunoSEQ multiplex PCR; in TCRdb, only in-frame clones are kept and a portion is missing. The sample consists of about 140,000 clones, around 90% of them appearing once. These receptors all come from a human donor with melanoma.

J is TRBJ1-4 and V is TRBV28; D is ambiguous. This CDR3 comprises 12 residues. CDR1 MDHEN and CDR2 SYDVKM come from the germline V gene. The CDR3 DNA sequence: TGTGTCTTGCGGGGTCCCAATGAAAAACTGTTTTTT. This translates into CVLRGPNEKLFF.

This chain connects TRBV2 to TRBJ1-5; 8 positions match TRBD1. This CDR3 contains 16 residues. V was pared by 2 bases and J by 8 bases, with 11 bases of the junction left unmatched. Per germline, CDR1 SNHLY and CDR2 FYNNEI. The CDR3 loop is CASSELGRTGTKPQHF. The CDR3 DNA sequence: TGTGCCAGCAGTGAATTGGGAAGGACAGGGACCAAGCCCCAGCATTTT.

V gene TRBV11-1 combines with J gene TRBJ2-7; no definite D call. The CDR3 is made up of 15 amino acids. V gave up 5 bases and J gave up 5 bases, with 19 bases separating them. Germline V gene data show CDR1 as SGHAT and CDR2 as FQDESV (reference sequence). This chain's CDR3 is CASSTTLLEINEQYF. CDR3 coding DNA: TGTGCCAGCAGCACTACACTTCTAGAAATTAACGAGCAGTACTTC.

This chain connects TRBV5-1 to TRBJ1-1; no reliable D call. From germline, CDR1 is SGHRS and CDR2 YFSETQ. This CDR3 contains 18 residues. V was pared by 0 bases and J by 5 bases, with 23 bases between. CDR3 sequence reads: CASSLASGSGGERTEAFF. The CDR3 nucleotides are TGCGCCAGCAGCTTGGCGTCGGGCAGCGGTGGGGAAAGAACTGAAGCTTTCTTT.

The count of this clone is one. The gene calls are TRBV27 and TRBJ2-5; D is unclear. The ends were cut back, 6 bases at V and 1 base at J, with 12 bases in the middle. The CDR3 extends over 14 amino acids. Germline V gene sequence: CDR1 MNHEY, CDR2 SMNVEV (reference sequence). Here the CDR3 DNA reads TGTGCCAGCAGCCTCGTTTCGTCCCAAGAGACCCAGTACTTC. Translating it yields CASSLVSSQETQYF.

V and J are TRBV6-5 and TRBJ2-3; TRBD2 might be the D (5 bases). The CDR3 sequence is 15 residues long. V was cut by 0 bases and J by 2 bases, with 9 bases left in between. Looked up from germline, CDR1 is MNHEY and CDR2 is SVGAGI. CDR3 sequence (DNA): TGTGCCAGCAGTTACTCGGGAGCCAACACAGATACGCAGTATTTT. It specifies CASSYSGANTDTQYF.

This clone was found a few times. This chain connects TRBV29-1 to TRBJ2-5, with a tentative D call TRBD2 (6 bases). Germline V gene lookup returns CDR1 SQVTM and CDR2 ANQGSEA. This CDR3 contains 11 residues. V lost 5 bases to trimming and J lost 5 bases, with 9 bases between them. The CDR3 region has the DNA TGCAGCGTTAGGGGAGGCGAGACCCAGTACTTC. Residues: CSVRGGETQYF.

The chain couples TRBV5-8 to TRBJ2-7; D perhaps matches TRBD2 (6 bases). Germline V lookup: CDR1 SGHTS, CDR2 YDEGEE. The CDR3 loop spans 13 amino acids. The ends were cut back, 0 bases at V and 7 bases at J, with 11 bases in the middle. In nucleotides, the CDR3 is TGTGCCAGCAGCTTGGGACTAGTTATAGAGCAGTACTTC. Protein: CASSLGLVIEQYF.

The V gene is TRBV6-1, the J gene TRBJ2-1, with TRBD2 matching over 9 bases. The germline V gene encodes CDR1 MNHNS and CDR2 SASEGT. This CDR3 has 17 amino acids. The J segment lost 0 bases and the V segment lost 2 bases, leaving 5 bases of the junction unmatched. In DNA form, the CDR3 reads TGTGCCAGCAGTGAACTAGCGGGGTCAAGCTCCTACAATGAGCAGTTCTTC. It translates to CASSELAGSSSYNEQFF.

The table lists this clone with a count of one. This rearrangement joins TRBV6-1 to TRBJ1-2, with TRBD1 matching over 7 bases. Germline CDR1 and CDR2: MNHNS and SASEGT. Trimming took 5 bases from V and 4 from J; bases not matched to a gene: 4. The CDR3 consists of 13 residues. CDR3 sequence reads: CASSPGGRYGYTF. The CDR3 nucleotides read TGTGCCAGCAGTCCAGGGGGACGCTATGGCTACACCTTC.

The chain has TRBV7-9 and TRBJ2-5, with 7 bases fitting TRBD2. Per germline, CDR1 SEHNR and CDR2 FQNEAQ (reference sequence). Germline trimming cut 1 base from V and 3 bases from J; bases unmatched to any gene: 5. The CDR3 sequence is 15 residues long. The CDR3 loop reads CASSLGPGLEETQYF. CDR3 nucleotides: TGTGCCAGCAGCTTAGGGCCTGGACTAGAAGAGACCCAGTACTTC.

The chain links TRBV7-9 to TRBJ2-5, with D possibly TRBD1 on 6 matching bases. CDR3 length equals 12 residues. V lost 3 bases to trimming and J lost 5 bases, with 7 bases between them. Germline loops: CDR1 SEHNR, CDR2 FQNEAQ (reference sequence). This CDR3 reads CASSFGGETQYF. As DNA, the CDR3 is TGTGCCAGCAGCTTTGGGGGCGAGACCCAGTACTTC.

The V gene is TRBV16, the J gene TRBJ1-1, with 10 positions matching TRBD1. Per the germline V gene, CDR1 is KGHSY and CDR2 is FQNENV. This CDR3 is 15 amino acids long. V dropped 2 bases and J dropped 5; count of bases not matched to a gene: 5. The CDR3, as DNA: TGTGCCAGCAGCCAAATAAGGACAGGGGGTACTGAAGCTTTCTTT. Protein product: CASSQIRTGGTEAFF.

The chain carries TRBV19 and TRBJ1-4; D possibly corresponds to TRBD1 (6 bases). V lost 5 bases to trimming and J lost 0 bases, with 10 bases between them. The length of the CDR3 is 15 residues. Germline V gives CDR1 LNHDA, CDR2 SQIVND (reference sequence). CDR3: CASSRGLATNEKLFF. The CDR3 DNA reads TGTGCCAGTAGTCGGGGGCTCGCAACTAATGAAAAACTGTTTTTT.

The CDR3 reads CASSKSDTQYF. The DNA of the CDR3 is TGTGCCAGCTCAAAATCAGATACGCAGTATTTT. The chain couples TRBV7-9 to TRBJ2-3; no clear D. CDR3 size: 11 residues. With 8 bases removed from V and 4 bases from J, the gap between germline ends came to 7 bases. Germline CDR1 reads SEHNR; CDR2 reads FQNEAQ (reference sequence).

This clone has only one observation. CDR3 in amino acids: CASSPPLAQGLPDTQYF. In DNA, the CDR3 is TGTGCCAGCTCACCACCCCTGGCGCAGGGACTGCCGGATACGCAGTATTTT. The rearrangement joins TRBV18 to TRBJ2-3, with D possibly TRBD2 on 6 matching bases. This CDR3 region has 17 residues. CDR1 is KGHSH and CDR2 is LQKENI in the germline V gene. The V end lost 0 bases, the J end lost 6 bases, and 19 bases lay between the germline ends.

The genes are TRBV30 and TRBJ1-2; maybe TRBD1 (5 bases). V gave up 3 bases and J gave up 2 bases, with 10 bases separating them. CDR3 length: 13 amino acids. Germline V gene data show CDR1 as GTSNPN and CDR2 as SVGIG (reference sequence). CDR3: CAWRTDENYGYTF. The DNA for the CDR3 is TGTGCCTGGAGGACAGACGAGAACTATGGCTACACCTTC.

The rearrangement joins TRBV2 to TRBJ2-2; a weak D match, TRBD1 (5 bases). V was pared by 11 bases and J by 3 bases, with 10 bases between. This CDR3 region has 12 residues. CDR1 is SNHLY, CDR2 FYNNEI, per germline. Here the CDR3 DNA reads TGTGCCGGAAGACAGTACACCGGGGAGCTGTTTTTT. Its translation is CAGRQYTGELFF.

This clone showed up just once. The V gene is TRBV2, the J gene TRBJ1-2, with 7 bases lining up with TRBD1. Looked up from germline, CDR1 is SNHLY and CDR2 is FYNNEI. V gave up 6 bases and J gave up 5 bases; unmatched junction bases: 12. CDR3 size: 15 residues. The CDR3 is CASSARGTVQYGYTF. The CDR3 DNA reads as TGTGCCAGCAGCGCAAGAGGGACAGTTCAGTATGGCTACACCTTC. Looking up the rest from reference TRBV2 and TRBJ1-2 gives the full variable domain: EPEVTQTPSHQVTQMGQEVILRCVPISNHLYFYWYRQILGQKVEFLVSFYNNEISEKSEIFDDQFSVERPDGSNFTLKIRSTKLEDSAMYFCASSARGTVQYGYTFGSGTRLTVV.

V is TRBV6-6 and J is TRBJ2-2, with D tentatively TRBD1 or TRBD2 (6 bases each). This CDR3 is 14 amino acids long. The V end lost 6 bases, the J end lost 5 bases, and 13 bases lay between the germline ends. Germline V gene data show CDR1 as MNHNY and CDR2 as SVGAGI (reference sequence). DNA of the CDR3: TGTGCCAGCAGAGAGGGGGAGGTAACCGGGGAGCTGTTTTTT. Translation: CASREGEVTGELFF.

The chain has TRBV15 and TRBJ2-6; D could derive from TRBD1 or TRBD2 (5 bases each). The length of the CDR3 is 15 residues. V gave up 1 base and J gave up 1 base, with 5 bases separating them. Germline V CDR1 and CDR2: LNHNV, YYDKDF (reference sequence). CDR3 loop: CATSRGGSGANVLTF. CDR3 DNA sequence: TGTGCCACCAGCAGAGGGGGGTCTGGGGCCAACGTCCTGACTTTC.

The genes are TRBV13 and TRBJ2-6; no reliable D call. Trimming took 7 bases from V and 0 from J, leaving 4 bases between them. Germline V CDR1 and CDR2: PRHDT, FYEKMQ (reference sequence). CDR3 length: 13 residues. The CDR3 region is CASTPSGANVLTF. CDR3 in DNA: TGTGCCAGCACCCCCTCTGGGGCCAACGTCCTGACTTTC.

The CDR3 loop reads CASSLRQGADSNQPQHF. The CDR3 nucleotides are TGCGCCAGCAGCCTCAGACAGGGGGCGGATAGCAATCAGCCCCAGCATTTT. V and J are TRBV4-1 and TRBJ1-5; 10 nucleotides line up with TRBD1. J was trimmed by 0 bases and V by 4 bases; bases with no gene match: 6. The CDR3 is 17 residues long. Germline V lookup: CDR1 MGHRA, CDR2 YSYEKL.

The chain uses TRBV4-1 and TRBJ2-1, with 10 bases that match TRBD2. The germline gives CDR1 MGHRA, CDR2 YSYEKL. V gave up 6 bases and J gave up 3 bases; unmatched junction bases: 14. CDR3 length: 18 amino acids. This CDR3 reads CASRRSGGALQDYNEQFF. The CDR3 nucleotides are TGCGCCAGCAGGAGGAGCGGGGGGGCTCTTCAGGACTACAATGAGCAGTTCTTC.

The gene calls are TRBV25-1 and TRBJ2-4; D unresolved. The CDR3 loop spans 15 amino acids. The V end was cut by 8 bases, the J end by 0 bases, with 14 bases between. Germline lookup yields CDR1 MGHDK and CDR2 SYGVNS. CDR3: CASSDPSEAKNIQYF. In nucleotides, the CDR3 is TGTGCCAGCTCGGATCCCTCAGAAGCCAAAAACATTCAGTACTTC.

The rearrangement joins TRBV13 to TRBJ1-1, with D unclear. The germline gives CDR1 PRHDT, CDR2 FYEKMQ (reference sequence). The CDR3 has 14 residues. V lost 6 bases and J 1 base, leaving 12 bases between the germline ends. CDR3: CASSPPGKNTEAFF. The CDR3 DNA is TGTGCCAGCAGTCCGCCCGGGAAGAACACTGAAGCTTTCTTT.